This T cell receptor (beta chain) was documented in a study of T cell responses to AZD1222 COVID-19 vaccine listed by TCRdb under 2021. General notes on the study: AZD1222 recipients with second doses at about 4 weeks or about 12 weeks were pooled, because spike-specific TCR depth and breadth did not differ between schedules. Enrollment into the trials was organized by age into subgroups of 18-55, 56-69 and 70-plus years, and those subgroups contained roughly 140, 27 and 60 TCR-sequenced participants, respectively. A total of just over 230 trial participants underwent TCR sequencing, of whom about 210 received two doses of AZD1222 and some 26 received two doses of the MenACWY control vaccine. General study outcomes and caveats: Conclusions about previously exposed vaccinees are limited, since just six or seven AZD1222 recipients were seropositive for SARS-CoV-2 at baseline. The vaccine-associated CD4 TCRs covered the entire spike protein, and the dominant responses fell in regions 160-218 and 743-854. Nearly half of unique spike-specific TCRs reportedly recognized epitopes outside regions mutated in the B.1.351 and B.1.1.7 variants. Spike-specific TCR breadth and depth rose significantly after two AZD1222 doses compared with day 0 and with MenACWY recipients. The 56-69-year group was small, and its depth increase did not reach significance, likely because of low power. Participants were mostly white British, with more females than males. The authors suggested clonal diversity may have been underestimated. No day 14 peak-response samples were available, so repertoires were characterized only after the peak T cell response.

The CDR3 regions of human TCRbeta chains were analyzed by immunosequencing. The original methods were these. TCRs in the repertoires were matched against a reference library of SARS-CoV-2-specific TCRs that had been generated with the MIRA antigen-specificity platform. Breadth was defined as the fraction of unique TCRs that were SARS-CoV-2-associated, and depth was defined as the fraction of total T cells that were SARS-CoV-2-associated. Using the MIRA data, each spike-specific TCR was mapped to the spike region that the TCR reacts to and placed in a CD4 or CD8 class. Log10-transformed breadth and depth values were compared by one-way ANOVA with Sidak's multiple comparisons tests. Here the immuneACCESS table is served through TCRdb, limited to in-frame sequences with V and J called. Missing clones are a known gap in these copies; in checked studies unresolved V genes cover under half, and the rest lacks a known reason. V, J and clone size derive from that table, while D and trimming were established from the DNA sequence. This sample comprises about 90,000 clones, approximately 85% of them detected only once. The ten largest clones represent less than 6% of the sample.

Note on this clone: No antigen is known for it. One base away there is no much larger clone; base qualities are not given.

The sample's time point label, in plain terms: baseline before first vaccination. Vaccinee samples came from UK trials COV001 and COV002, including a single-blind randomized controlled phase 2/3 trial of AZD1222 (ChAdOx1 nCoV-19) in healthy adults. Trial participant PBMC samples were collected at day 0 and day 28 after the second dose for TCRbeta chain sequencing. The cysteine opens and the phenylalanine closes a CDR3 of 14 amino acids. Just the 42-base CDR3 DNA is kept, in frame starting at base 1. Trimming accounts for 6 bases at V and 4 bases at J, while the number of junction bases matched to no gene is 6. For CDR1 and CDR2, the germline V gene lists MNHEY and SVGEGT.

This TCR was sampled from an adult in good health. Sequenced here: peripheral blood, sampled on day 0 of AZD1222 vaccination. The chain links TRBV6-2 or TRBV6-3 with TRBJ2-7; TRBD2 agrees with 10 junctional bases. The CDR3 in this case is CASSLRTSGYEQYF. The bases read TGTGCCAGCAGCCTAAGGACTAGCGGTTACGAGCAGTACTTC.